The 26 T cell receptor beta chains in this list originate from one sample, sequenced in a study of blood T cell repertoires in COVID-19. TCRdb's copy holds only in-frame clones and misses some; the assay was immunoSEQ multiplex PCR. This sample has 300,000 to 400,000 clones, with about nine tenths found just once. The sample consisted of peripheral blood. These TCRs come from a woman in her fifties or sixties with COVID-19, enrolled during active disease.

This CDR3 reads CASSLGTSDYNEQFF. The CDR3 DNA is TGTGCCAGCAGTCTCGGGACTAGCGACTACAATGAGCAGTTCTTC. The chain is built from TRBV6-4 and TRBJ2-1; 10 bases are a match to TRBD2. After removal of 5 bases from V and 3 bases from J, the junction contained 4 bases not matched to a gene. This CDR3 has 15 residues. The germline CDR1 and CDR2 sequences are MRHNA and SNTAGT.

The chain joins TRBV19 to TRBJ2-1; D possibly corresponds to TRBD2 (5 bases). The CDR3 consists of 16 residues. Germline V lookup: CDR1 LNHDA, CDR2 SQIVND (reference sequence). V lost 2 bases, J lost 2 bases, and 13 bases lay in between. CDR3 region: CASSINSGFPYNEQFF. The DNA of the CDR3 is TGTGCCAGTAGTATAAACTCGGGATTCCCCTACAATGAGCAGTTCTTC.

The chain employs TRBV5-1 and TRBJ1-1, with D possibly being TRBD1 (6 bases). With 5 bases removed from V and 5 bases from J, the gap between germline ends came to 13 bases. The CDR3 is made up of 13 amino acids. Germline values: CDR1 SGHRS, CDR2 YFSETQ. DNA of the CDR3: TGCGCCAGCAGTACAGGGATGGGAACTGAAGCTTTCTTT. As protein: CASSTGMGTEAFF.

This clone has only one observation. This chain uses TRBV27 with TRBJ2-6; TRBD1 matches 11 bases. This CDR3 is 23 amino acids long. Germline V gives CDR1 MNHEY, CDR2 SMNVEV (reference sequence). Trimming removed 1 base from V and 0 bases from J; junction bases left unmatched: 17. The CDR3 protein is CASSLWVGSSGQGANSGANVLTF. The CDR3 coding sequence is TGTGCCAGCAGTTTATGGGTGGGGTCAAGCGGACAGGGGGCGAACTCTGGGGCCAACGTCCTGACTTTC.

CDR3 DNA sequence: TGTGCCAGCAGCTCTATGGGGACTAGCGGAACCTTAAATGAGCAGTTCTTC. Translating gives CASSSMGTSGTLNEQFF. The gene calls are TRBV7-3 and TRBJ2-1; 11 bases are shared with TRBD2. CDR1 and CDR2 (germline): SGHTA, FQGTGA. V trimming: 4 bases; J trimming: 7 bases; junction bases outside the gene matches: 12. The CDR3 has 17 residues.

This chain connects TRBV30 to TRBJ2-7; 8 bases agree with TRBD2. Germline CDR1 and CDR2: GTSNPN and SVGIG (reference sequence). V lost 4 bases and J lost 2; bases outside the gene matches: 7. There are 14 residues in the CDR3. DNA for the CDR3: TGTGCCTGGACCTTAGCGGGGACGCCCTACGAGCAGTACTTC. It encodes CAWTLAGTPYEQYF. The full variable domain, rest sourced from reference TRBV30 and TRBJ2-7, is SQTIHQWPATLVQPVGSPLSLECTVEGTSNPNLYWYRQAAGRGLQLLFYSVGIGQISSEVPQNLSASRPQDRQFILSSKKLLLSDSGFYLCAWTLAGTPYEQYFGPGTRLTVT.

This chain uses TRBV9 with TRBJ1-4; 9 positions match TRBD1. Germline lookup yields CDR1 SGDLS and CDR2 YYNGEE. CDR3 length: 15 amino acids. The V segment lost 3 bases and the J segment 6 bases; nucleotides outside the gene matches: 6. The CDR3 region is CASSGGQGLDEKLFF. Written as DNA, the CDR3 is TGTGCCAGCAGCGGAGGACAGGGGTTAGATGAAAAACTGTTTTTT.

This clone appeared a few times. The chain joins TRBV28 to TRBJ1-1; 12 positions match TRBD1. This CDR3 comprises 13 residues. Trimming cost V 2 bases and J 11 bases; bases outside gene matches: 3. Germline V CDR1 and CDR2: MDHEN, SYDVKM. The chain's CDR3 is CASSLGTGGSAFF. DNA for the CDR3: TGTGCCAGCAGTTTAGGGACAGGGGGCTCGGCTTTCTTT.

V is TRBV27 and J is TRBJ2-7, with TRBD1 matching over 7 bases. This CDR3 region has 15 residues. Per germline, CDR1 MNHEY and CDR2 SMNVEV (reference sequence). J gave up 1 base and V 6 bases, and 9 bases lay outside the gene matches. CDR3 sequence (DNA): TGTGCCAGCAGCAAAGGGGACAGACTTTCCTACGAGCAGTACTTC. Protein sequence: CASSKGDRLSYEQYF.

The chain links TRBV27 to TRBJ2-7; perhaps TRBD1 as D (5 bases). Germline CDR1 is MNHEY and CDR2 is SMNVEV (reference sequence). V lost 2 bases to trimming and J lost 8 bases, with 13 bases between them. The CDR3 is made up of 13 amino acids. The CDR3 DNA is TGTGCCAGCAGTTTAGGGGCCTACCGGCAGCAGTACTTC. This sequence encodes CASSLGAYRQQYF.

V is TRBV11-2 and J is TRBJ2-7; 11 nucleotides match TRBD1. Germline V lookup: CDR1 SGHAT, CDR2 FQNNGV. The ends lost 1 base at V and 5 bases at J; junction bases unmatched: 13. CDR3 length equals 18 residues. The CDR3 is CASSLGTGGLLFFDEQYF. CDR3 nucleotides: TGTGCCAGCAGCTTAGGGACAGGGGGCCTACTATTCTTTGACGAGCAGTACTTC.

The chain is built from TRBV7-2 and TRBJ2-3; D is unresolved. This CDR3 contains 13 residues. Germline V gene lookup returns CDR1 SGHTA and CDR2 FQGNSA. The germline V and J ends were trimmed by 1 base and 6 bases, with 8 bases remaining between them. In DNA form, the CDR3 reads TGTGCCAGCAGCTTAGGGGCCCCCGATACGCAGTATTTT. Translation: CASSLGAPDTQYF.

V and J are TRBV6-5 and TRBJ2-2; tentatively, D is TRBD1 (6 bases). The germline V gene has CDR1 MNHEY and CDR2 SVGAGI. The CDR3 is made up of 15 amino acids. V lost 4 bases, J lost 6 bases, and 15 bases lay in between. CDR3 DNA: TGTGCCAGCAGTTCCGGACAGCCGGGACCCGGGGAGCTGTTTTTT. This sequence encodes CASSSGQPGPGELFF.

V is TRBV5-6 and J is TRBJ1-2; 7 nucleotides match TRBD1. The CDR3 is 16 residues long. Germline values: CDR1 SGHDT, CDR2 YYEEEE. Trimming cost V 6 bases and J 4 bases; bases outside gene matches: 15. CDR3 protein: CASTRTGTVNFYGYTF. The CDR3, as DNA: TGTGCCAGCACCCGTACCGGGACAGTGAATTTCTATGGCTACACCTTC. Drawing the rest from reference TRBV5-6 and TRBJ1-2, the complete variable domain is DAGVTQSPTHLIKTRGQQVTLRCSPKSGHDTVSWYQQALGQGPQFIFQYYEEEERQRGNFPDRFSGHQFPNYSSELNVNALLLGDSALYLCASTRTGTVNFYGYTFGSGTRLTVV.

The chain combines TRBV5-6 with TRBJ2-7; 13 positions match TRBD2. CDR1 is SGHDT and CDR2 is YYEEEE in the germline V gene. CDR3 length: 19 amino acids. J gave up 0 bases and V 1 base, and 10 bases lay outside the gene matches. The CDR3 sequence: CASSLTFTSGRAGSYEQYF. The DNA of the CDR3 is TGTGCCAGCAGCTTGACTTTTACTAGCGGGAGGGCCGGCTCCTACGAGCAGTACTTC.

This clone was detected only once. The chain uses TRBV29-1 and TRBJ2-3; 11 nucleotides match TRBD2. Germline V gives CDR1 SQVTM, CDR2 ANQGSEA. The CDR3 consists of 15 residues. J was trimmed by 4 bases and V by 4 bases; bases with no gene match: 7. In nucleotides, the CDR3 is TGCAGCGTTGTTCCTACTAGCGGGAGTGCAGATACGCAGTATTTT. Residues: CSVVPTSGSADTQYF.

This chain's CDR3 is CASSQDSIPSRQETQYF. The CDR3 bases are TGTGCCAGCAGCCAAGATAGTATCCCTAGTCGTCAAGAGACCCAGTACTTC. The chain joins TRBV3-1 (or the pseudogene TRBV3-2) to TRBJ2-5, with D hard to call. The CDR3 length is 17 residues. Germline V gene lookup returns CDR1 LGHDT and CDR2 YNNKEL (reference sequence). Trimming removed 0 bases from V and 2 bases from J, with 16 bases in between.

The CDR3 DNA is TGTGCCAGTAGTATGGGAGACCGGGACAGGAATGAAAAACTGTTTTTT. It codes for CASSMGDRDRNEKLFF. The rearrangement uses TRBV19 and TRBJ1-4, with TRBD1 matching over 8 bases. Germline CDR1 LNHDA, CDR2 SQIVND (reference sequence). The CDR3 extends over 16 amino acids. Trimming cost V 3 bases and J 5 bases; bases outside gene matches: 8. The variable domain in full, completed from reference TRBV19 and TRBJ1-4, reads DGGITQSPKYLFRKEGQNVTLSCEQNLNHDAMYWYRQDPGQGLRLIYYSQIVNDFQKGDIAEGYSVSREKKESFPLTVTSAQKNPTAFYLCASSMGDRDRNEKLFFGSGTQLSVL.

V and J are TRBV18 and TRBJ2-7; TRBD1 agrees at 7 bases. Germline V gene lookup returns CDR1 KGHSH and CDR2 LQKENI. The trim removed 6 bases at V and 3 bases at J, leaving 5 bases unmatched. The CDR3 has 13 amino acids. For the CDR3, the DNA is TGTGCCAGCTCCTTCAGGGACAGCTACGAGCAGTACTTC. It is translated as CASSFRDSYEQYF.

CDR3 in DNA: TGTGCCAGCAGTCTCCTCACAGATACGCAGTATTTT. It is translated as CASSLLTDTQYF. The chain combines TRBV2 with TRBJ2-3, with D uncertain. This CDR3 has 12 amino acids. The germline V and J ends were trimmed by 5 bases and 2 bases, with 5 bases remaining between them. Germline-derived CDR1 and CDR2 are SNHLY and FYNNEI.

This clone was seen only once. This chain uses TRBV7-9 with TRBJ2-5, with 8 bases identical to TRBD2. V trimming: 2 bases; J trimming: 4 bases; junction bases outside the gene matches: 9. CDR3 length equals 16 residues. The germline gives CDR1 SEHNR, CDR2 FQNEAQ (reference sequence). CDR3 bases: TGTGCCAGCAGCTTACGTGTGACGGGAGGGGGAGAGACCCAGTACTTC. The encoded protein is CASSLRVTGGGETQYF.

In regard to this clone: At the DNA level, this CDR3 is encoded by other sequences in the same sample as well. This chain links TRBV7-2 with TRBJ2-1, with 7 bases that match TRBD2. The junction had 2 bases not matched to a gene; V was cut back by 3 bases and J by 0 bases. CDR3 length equals 15 residues. Per the germline V gene, CDR1 is SGHTA and CDR2 is FQGNSA. CDR3 nucleotide sequence: TGTGCCAGCAGCTTGACTAGCAGCTCCTACAATGAGCAGTTCTTC. Protein product: CASSLTSSSYNEQFF.

About this clone: The same CDR3 also results from other DNA sequences found in this sample. V and J are TRBV3-1 (or the pseudogene TRBV3-2) and TRBJ1-5; no definite D call. The CDR3 runs 13 residues. Germline CDR1 LGHDT, CDR2 YNNKEL (reference sequence). V was trimmed by 4 bases and J by 3 bases, leaving 7 bases between them. CDR3 sequence: CASSRGDNQPQHF. The CDR3 nucleotides are TGTGCCAGCAGCCGGGGAGACAATCAGCCCCAGCATTTT.

This clone appeared once. The genes are TRBV4-2 and TRBJ1-2, with unresolved D. Trimming stripped 1 base from V and 4 bases from J, with 13 bases between. The germline CDR1 and CDR2 sequences are LGHNA and YNFKEQ. The CDR3 is made up of 15 amino acids. The CDR3 DNA follows: TGTGCCAGCAGCCAAGGAGCCCCGGGGTCCTATGGCTACACCTTC. Translated, it gives CASSQGAPGSYGYTF.

The chain recombines TRBV19 with TRBJ1-2; perhaps TRBD1 as D (6 bases). This CDR3 is 12 amino acids long. Between the trimmed V and J ends, which lost 7 bases and 4 bases, there was a span of 10 bases. The germline V gene encodes CDR1 LNHDA and CDR2 SQIVND (reference sequence). The CDR3 sequence is CASNDRIYGYTF. As DNA, the CDR3 is TGTGCCAGTAATGACAGGATCTATGGCTACACCTTC.

CDR3 DNA: TGCGCCAGCAGTCACCCGTTAATGAGGGGGCAATCCAACTATGGCTACACCTTC. Translated, it gives CASSHPLMRGQSNYGYTF. The chain recombines TRBV23-1 with TRBJ1-2; TRBD1 aligns across 7 bases. TRBV23-1 is identified as an open reading frame with a role that is uncertain. This CDR3 comprises 18 residues. The V gene end was trimmed by 3 bases and the J gene end by 2 bases; junction bases not matched to a gene: 15.